A few counts support the clone carrying this TCR beta chain. As yet, its antigen is unknown. This sample is part of a study of T cell repertoires in cytomegalovirus infection. Trimming cost V 7 bases and J 0 bases, with 16 bases left between them. Looked up from germline, CDR1 is GTSNPN and CDR2 is SVGIG (reference sequence). The CDR3 sequence is 15 residues long. Study-wide results and limits: The response measured ex vivo was dominated by TCR beta clonotypes (HLA-C-restricted and CMV-specific).

TCRdb called the reads again in MiXCR, with one record for every CDR3 protein. The table includes a few hundred thousand distinct CDR3 sequences, about 44% detected once. V and J are TRBV30 and TRBJ2-1, with a weak D call TRBD1 (6 bases). The material was cultured PBMCs, obtained from culture after CMV antigen stimulation. The source is a human donor in good health (CMV status not recorded). Some clones in this sample may be carry-over from other donors' samples. The DNA of the CDR3 is TGTGCCTCCGACCAGGGGTATGGCTCCTACAATGAGCAGTTCTTC. It encodes CASDQGYGSYNEQFF.